This T cell receptor beta chain is from a study of cytomegalovirus exposure and HLA in healthy donors. Study at large: Earlier sequencing of 200 million or so T cells yielded 100 million to 120 million unique TCR beta sequences. Regarding the study as a whole: Exclusion applied to some V segments, including TRBV6-2 and TRBV6-3, as they were indistinguishable. Most TCR beta V segments were productive about 90% or about 30% of the time in an earlier analysis. The study listed approximately 160 cytomegalovirus-associated TCR beta chains.

About this clone itself: Its antigen remains unknown.

PCR amplification relied on 60 Vbeta primers (plus 13 Jbeta primers). Method: immunoSEQ multiplex PCR; TCRdb's copy keeps in-frame clones and lacks some. The sample lists about 160,000 clones; about 80% were seen once. The CDR3 contains 14 residues. The germline V gene encodes CDR1 SGHRS and CDR2 YFSETQ. Trimming stripped 4 bases from V and 7 bases from J, with 17 bases between. The chain uses TRBV5-1 and TRBJ2-5, with TRBD1 as a possible D gene (5 bases). The source material was PBMCs. This sequence was found in a man aged 25 to 45 in good health and CMV-seronegative. CDR3 residues: CASSLRQGWATQYF. The CDR3 DNA reads as TGCGCCAGCAGCCTCCGGCAGGGATGGGCGACCCAGTACTTC.